This T cell receptor (beta chain) originates from a study of T cells after yellow fever vaccination. Study-wide findings and caveats: Relatively few clonotypes were ones that appeared in both CD4 and CD8 compartments. Subsequent to the booster, the majority of primary-vaccination clones reappeared (approximately 95% CD4, about 90% CD8).

One entry per CDR3 protein results from TCRdb running MiXCR on the 5' RACE reads. The sample includes 450,000 to 550,000 distinct CDR3 sequences, less than 20% seen only once; the top ten take 13% to 15%. The table lists this clonotype with a few counts. Its cognate antigen is unknown. The CDR3 spans 16 residues. The V gene lost 0 bases and the J gene lost 2 bases, with 11 bases spanning the gap. The V gene's germline CDR1 is SQVTM and CDR2 ANQGSEA. This sample comprised PBMCs, obtained 15 days after the yellow fever booster vaccination. The receptor was isolated from a man aged 25 to 45 who received the YFV17D yellow fever vaccine. The chain links TRBV29-1 to TRBJ2-6; no reliable D call. This CDR3 reads CSVEESSRTGANVLTF. The CDR3 DNA sequence: TGCAGCGTTGAAGAGTCCTCGAGGACTGGGGCCAACGTCCTGACTTTC.